The rows below give T cell receptor beta chains drawn from one sample of a study of T cells and Merkel cell carcinoma outcomes. Libraries were prepared by immunoSEQ multiplex PCR; TCRdb keeps only in-frame clonotypes and omits some of them. In the table there are fewer than 400 clones, approximately 94% of which are singletons. Sequenced sample: tumor tissue from Merkel cell carcinoma. The receptors originated from a human donor with Merkel cell carcinoma. Each CDR3 is given with its conserved first and last residue. Fields, in order: J gene, D gene, V gene, clone size, CDR3 DNA, CDR3 protein. D genes are given only for firm matches. The listing skips clone size in some rows; elsewhere it reads once, few, many or a size class.

j_gene: TRBJ2-2
d_gene: -
v_gene: TRBV7-9
abundance: -
CDR3nt: TGTGCCAGCAGCTTCTTCAGAAACACCGGGGAGCTGTTTTTT
CDR3aa: CASSFFRNTGELFF

j_gene: TRBJ2-1
d_gene: -
v_gene: TRBV6-6
abundance: -
CDR3nt: TGTGCCAGCAGTTGGGTGAATGAGCAGTTCTTC
CDR3aa: CASSWVNEQFF

j_gene: TRBJ2-2
d_gene: -
v_gene: TRBV7-2
abundance: -
CDR3nt: TGTGCCAGCAGCTTCAGCCGCGCCGGGGAGCTGTTTTTT
CDR3aa: CASSFSRAGELFF

j_gene: TRBJ2-1
d_gene: -
v_gene: TRBV11-1
abundance: -
CDR3nt: TGTGCCAGCAGCTTAAGGGGAGATGAGCAGTTCTTC
CDR3aa: CASSLRGDEQFF

j_gene: TRBJ2-7
d_gene: TRBD2
v_gene: TRBV28
abundance: -
CDR3nt: TGTGCCAGCAGTTTGCCAACGCTAGCGGGGGAAAACTACGAGCAGTACTTC
CDR3aa: CASSLPTLAGENYEQYF

j_gene: TRBJ1-1
d_gene: TRBD1
v_gene: TRBV7-8
abundance: -
CDR3nt: TGTGCCAGCAGCCGAGCGACAGGGGGTACTGAAGCTTTCTTT
CDR3aa: CASSRATGGTEAFF

j_gene: TRBJ1-1
d_gene: -
v_gene: TRBV4-1
abundance: -
CDR3nt: TGCGCCAGCAGCCAAGATCGTTCCGGCCGTCGGACTAAAGCTTTCTTT
CDR3aa: CASSQDRSGRRTKAFF

j_gene: TRBJ1-3
d_gene: -
v_gene: TRBV4-1
abundance: -
CDR3nt: TGCGCCAGCAGCCAAGGATTCCTAGCTGGAAACACCATATATTTT
CDR3aa: CASSQGFLAGNTIYF

j_gene: TRBJ2-7
d_gene: -
v_gene: TRBV5-1
abundance: -
CDR3nt: TGCGCCAGCAGCTCACAGGGTGAGGGCTACGAGCAGTACTTC
CDR3aa: CASSSQGEGYEQYF

j_gene: TRBJ2-3
d_gene: TRBD1
v_gene: TRBV4-1
abundance: once
CDR3nt: TGCGCCAGCAGTCCCCGGGACAGGGAAGGGAATACGCAGTATTTT
CDR3aa: CASSPRDREGNTQYF